The 19 T cell receptor beta chains in this list originate from one sample, sequenced in a study of OX40 agonist ivuxolimab in advanced cancers. Assay used: immunoSEQ multiplex PCR; TCRdb lists only in-frame clones, some missing. The sample comprises around 60,000 clones, around 80% of which are singletons, and roughly 1.9% rests with the top ten. Sequences were derived from CD4+ or CD8+ T cells sorted from blood, sampled in a trial of the OX40 agonist ivuxolimab. Receptors originate from an adult with an advanced solid tumor such as melanoma, head and neck, liver or kidney cancer.

The chain recombines TRBV14 with TRBJ2-1, with 7 bases lining up with TRBD2. Germline trimming cut 4 bases from V and 0 bases from J; bases unmatched to any gene: 3. The CDR3 sequence is 15 residues long. Germline assignment: CDR1 SGHDN and CDR2 FVKESK. The CDR3 here is CASSPLAASYNEQFF. The CDR3 coding sequence is TGTGCCAGCAGCCCTCTAGCGGCCTCCTACAATGAGCAGTTCTTC.

The V and J genes are TRBV25-1 and TRBJ1-2; D perhaps matches TRBD1 (6 bases). V lost 10 bases, J lost 8 bases, and 17 bases lay in between. CDR1 and CDR2 (germline): MGHDK, SYGVNS. The CDR3 loop spans 12 amino acids. The CDR3 here is CATSRRGVGYTF. DNA of the CDR3: TGTGCCACCAGCCGCAGGGGTGTAGGCTACACCTTC.

J is TRBJ2-1 and V is TRBV14; tentative D call: TRBD1 (6 bases). V was cut by 4 bases and J by 0 bases, with 19 bases left in between. The CDR3 totals 18 residues. Germline-derived CDR1 and CDR2 are SGHDN and FVKESK. This CDR3 is CASSPLVMGASSYNEQFF. In DNA form, the CDR3 reads TGTGCCAGCAGCCCCCTCGTGATGGGGGCGAGCTCCTACAATGAGCAGTTCTTC.

This chain joins TRBV5-4 and TRBJ1-4; D is uncertain. Germline CDR1 SGHNT, CDR2 YYREEE (reference sequence). Deletions cut 4 bases from V and 0 bases from J, with 10 bases between. CDR3 length equals 15 residues. CDR3 loop: CASSPSAATNEKLFF. The CDR3 DNA follows: TGTGCCAGCAGCCCCTCAGCAGCAACTAATGAAAAACTGTTTTTT.

The chain recombines TRBV11-3 with TRBJ1-1, with D unresolved. V lost 6 bases to trimming and J lost 6 bases, with 14 bases between them. The V gene's germline CDR1 is SGHNT and CDR2 YENEEA. The CDR3 is made up of 13 amino acids. The CDR3 DNA sequence: TGTGCCAGCAGTCCAAGCCTTGGCGCTGAAGCTTTCTTT. Translation: CASSPSLGAEAFF.

The V gene is TRBV30, the J gene TRBJ2-1; D perhaps matches TRBD2 (6 bases). V lost 2 bases and J 15 bases, leaving 17 bases between the germline ends. Germline V CDR1 and CDR2: GTSNPN, SVGIG (reference sequence). This CDR3 is built from 12 residues. The CDR3 loop reads CAWSLTSVKLFF. The CDR3 region has the DNA TGTGCCTGGAGTTTGACTAGTGTAAAATTGTTCTTC.

This chain links TRBV5-6 with TRBJ2-2, with 11 bases lining up with TRBD2. Trimming removed 4 bases from V and 9 bases from J; junction bases left unmatched: 11. The V gene's germline CDR1 is SGHDT and CDR2 YYEEEE. There are 16 residues in the CDR3. The CDR3 protein is CASSGGRLAGWRELFF. The CDR3 bases are TGTGCCAGCAGCGGGGGGCGACTAGCGGGATGGAGGGAGCTGTTTTTT.

This clone appeared a few times. This rearrangement joins TRBV18 to TRBJ2-2; maybe TRBD2 (6 bases). CDR1 and CDR2 (germline): KGHSH, LQKENI. V lost 0 bases, J lost 4 bases, and 18 bases lay in between. The CDR3 loop spans 18 amino acids. The CDR3 here is CASSPPSQGGVRTGELFF. CDR3 DNA: TGTGCCAGCTCACCACCGTCCCAGGGCGGGGTGCGCACCGGGGAGCTGTTTTTT.

The DNA of the CDR3 is TGTGCCAGCTCACCACCTGCCTCAGAGACCCAGTACTTC. It codes for CASSPPASETQYF. The V gene is TRBV18, the J gene TRBJ2-5; D gene uncertain. The V end lost 0 bases, the J end lost 4 bases, and 6 bases lay between the germline ends. CDR3 length equals 13 residues. Germline assignment: CDR1 KGHSH and CDR2 LQKENI. The full variable domain, with the rest looked up from reference TRBV18 and TRBJ2-5, is NAGVMQNPRHLVRRRGQEARLRCSPMKGHSHVYWYRQLPEEGLKFMVYLQKENIIDESGMPKERFSAEFPKEGPSILRIQQVVRGDSAAYFCASSPPASETQYFGPGTRLLVL.

This rearrangement joins TRBV20-1 to TRBJ2-5; D is undetermined. Near its end, the DNA agrees better with TRBJ2-7, so the J call may be wrong. There are 10 residues in the CDR3. The germline V gene has CDR1 DFQATT and CDR2 SNEGSKA (reference sequence). The CDR3 loop is CSALIYEQYF. The CDR3 DNA reads TGCAGTGCTCTAATCTACGAGCAGTACTTC.

A single count supports this clone. The chain carries TRBV5-4 and TRBJ1-1, with unresolved D. The CDR3 runs 15 residues. V was trimmed by 1 base and J by 3 bases, leaving 13 bases between them. In germline, CDR1 is SGHNT, CDR2 YYREEE (reference sequence). CDR3 sequence reads: CASSLLRSRDTEAFF. CDR3 DNA: TGTGCCAGCAGCTTGCTCCGCTCCCGGGACACTGAAGCTTTCTTT.

This rearrangement joins TRBV7-6 to TRBJ1-4; D ambiguous. V was clipped by 6 bases and J by 7 bases, with 15 bases between them. The CDR3 length is 14 residues. Germline CDR1 SGHVS, CDR2 FNYEAQ. The DNA of the CDR3 is TGTGCCAGCAGGGAGGAGGGTGGAAGTGAAAAACTGTTTTTT. This sequence encodes CASREEGGSEKLFF.

The chain couples TRBV5-1 to TRBJ1-3; TRBD1 might be the D (6 bases). Germline CDR1 reads SGHRS; CDR2 reads YFSETQ. CDR3 length equals 16 residues. Trimming took off 1 base at V and 1 base at J, with 12 bases between the two ends. Here the CDR3 reads CASSLMGAMSGNTIYF. The CDR3, as DNA: TGCGCCAGCAGCTTGATGGGGGCGATGTCTGGAAACACCATATATTTT.

The chain has TRBV5-1 and TRBJ1-6, with TRBD1 matching 7 bases. Germline CDR1 is SGHRS and CDR2 is YFSETQ. The CDR3 has 14 amino acids. J lost 8 bases, V lost 3 bases, and 5 bases had no gene match. The DNA for the CDR3 is TGCGCCAGCAGCTCCGGGACAGTAGATTCACCCCTCCACTTT. It encodes CASSSGTVDSPLHF.

The chain couples TRBV18 to TRBJ2-2; possibly TRBD2 for D (5 bases). The germline gives CDR1 KGHSH, CDR2 LQKENI. The CDR3 consists of 15 residues. The V and J ends lost 6 bases and 6 bases respectively, with 17 bases between them. The CDR3 bases are TGTGCCAGCTCTTCACCATCTAGGGAGTCCGGGGAGCTGTTTTTT. Translating it yields CASSSPSRESGELFF.

This clone occurred once. This rearrangement joins TRBV11-2 to TRBJ2-1; TRBD2 agrees at 7 bases. CDR1 is SGHAT, CDR2 FQNNGV, per germline. The CDR3 is 14 residues long. J lost 5 bases, V lost 3 bases, and 4 bases had no gene match. In nucleotides, the CDR3 is TGTGCCAGCAGCTTTACTAGCGCGAACAATGAGCAGTTCTTC. Translated: CASSFTSANNEQFF.

This clone was observed a few times. The chain joins TRBV30 to TRBJ2-5; 15 bases are a match to TRBD2. The junction had 8 bases not matched to a gene; V was cut back by 1 base and J by 14 bases. The V gene's germline CDR1 is GTSNPN and CDR2 SVGIG (reference sequence). The CDR3 runs 14 residues. The CDR3 spells CAWSEVGLAGGGYF. In DNA form, the CDR3 reads TGTGCCTGGAGTGAAGTGGGACTAGCGGGAGGTGGATACTTC. The full variable domain, with the rest looked up from reference TRBV30 and TRBJ2-5, is SQTIHQWPATLVQPVGSPLSLECTVEGTSNPNLYWYRQAAGRGLQLLFYSVGIGQISSEVPQNLSASRPQDRQFILSSKKLLLSDSGFYLCAWSEVGLAGGGYFGPGTRLLVL.

This rearrangement joins TRBV7-9 to TRBJ2-7, with TRBD1 identical over 9 bases. Germline lookup yields CDR1 SEHNR and CDR2 FQNEAQ (reference sequence). The CDR3 contains 16 residues. J was trimmed by 7 bases and V by 4 bases; bases with no gene match: 14. The CDR3 region is CASSSQTGQGRREQYV. The CDR3 nucleotides are TGTGCCAGCAGCTCCCAGACGGGACAGGGACGCCGGGAGCAGTACGTC.

The rearrangement uses TRBV5-4 and TRBJ2-7, with 7 positions matching TRBD1. CDR3 size: 14 residues. Losses at the gene ends were 0 bases for V and 9 bases for J; bases not matched to a gene: 9. Germline CDR1 SGHNT, CDR2 YYREEE (reference sequence). The CDR3 nucleotides are TGTGCCAGCAGCTTGGGGGGACAGAACCTGATGCAGTACGTC. Translated, it gives CASSLGGQNLMQYV.